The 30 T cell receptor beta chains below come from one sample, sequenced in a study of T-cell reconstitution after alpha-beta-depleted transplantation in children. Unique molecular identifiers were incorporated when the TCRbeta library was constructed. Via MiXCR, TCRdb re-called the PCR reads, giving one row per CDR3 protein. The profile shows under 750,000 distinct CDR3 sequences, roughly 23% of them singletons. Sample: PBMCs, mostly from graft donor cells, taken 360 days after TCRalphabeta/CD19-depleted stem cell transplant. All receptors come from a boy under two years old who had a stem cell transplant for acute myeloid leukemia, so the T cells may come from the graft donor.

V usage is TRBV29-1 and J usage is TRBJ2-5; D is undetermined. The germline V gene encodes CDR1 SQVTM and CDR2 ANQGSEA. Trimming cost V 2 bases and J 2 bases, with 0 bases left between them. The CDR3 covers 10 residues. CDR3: CSVEQETQYF. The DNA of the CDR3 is TGCAGCGTTGAACAAGAGACCCAGTACTTC. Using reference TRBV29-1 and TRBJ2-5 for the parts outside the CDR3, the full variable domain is SAVISQKPSRDICQRGTSLTIQCQVDSQVTMMFWYRQQPGQSLTLIATANQGSEATYESGFVIDKFPISRPNLTFSTLTVSNMSPEDSSIYLCSVEQETQYFGPGTRLLVL.

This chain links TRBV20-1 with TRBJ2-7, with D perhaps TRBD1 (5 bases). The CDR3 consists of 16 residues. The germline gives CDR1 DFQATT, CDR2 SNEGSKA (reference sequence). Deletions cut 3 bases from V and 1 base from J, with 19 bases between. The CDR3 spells CSASPTLTERSYEQYF. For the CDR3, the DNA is TGCAGTGCTAGCCCGACCCTGACAGAAAGGTCCTACGAGCAGTACTTC.

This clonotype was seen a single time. The DNA of the CDR3 is TGTGCCAGCAGTAGACCGGGACTAGCCCAAGATACGCAGTATTTT. The encoded protein is CASSRPGLAQDTQYF. The chain is built from TRBV13 and TRBJ2-3, with TRBD2 matching 9 bases. The CDR3 runs to 15 residues. Trimming cost V 6 bases and J 5 bases; bases outside gene matches: 9. Germline assignment: CDR1 PRHDT and CDR2 FYEKMQ (reference sequence).

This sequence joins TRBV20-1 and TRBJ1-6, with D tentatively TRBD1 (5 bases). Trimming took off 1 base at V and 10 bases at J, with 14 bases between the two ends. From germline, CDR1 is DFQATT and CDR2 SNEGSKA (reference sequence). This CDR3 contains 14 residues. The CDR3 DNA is TGCAGTGCTAGAGGGGTGGGGGAATACTCACCCCTCCACTTT. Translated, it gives CSARGVGEYSPLHF.

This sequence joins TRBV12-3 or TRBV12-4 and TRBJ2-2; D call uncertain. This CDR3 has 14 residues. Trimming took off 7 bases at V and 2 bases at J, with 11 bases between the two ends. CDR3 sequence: CASIQVGNTGELFF. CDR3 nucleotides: TGTGCCAGCATTCAAGTCGGAAACACCGGGGAGCTGTTTTTT.

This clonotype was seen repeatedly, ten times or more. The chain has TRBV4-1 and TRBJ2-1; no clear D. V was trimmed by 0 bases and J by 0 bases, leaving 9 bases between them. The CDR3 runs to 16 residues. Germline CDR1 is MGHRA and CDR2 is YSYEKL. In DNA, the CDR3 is TGCGCCAGCAGCCAAGAGGGTTGGGCCTCCTACAATGAGCAGTTCTTC. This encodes CASSQEGWASYNEQFF.

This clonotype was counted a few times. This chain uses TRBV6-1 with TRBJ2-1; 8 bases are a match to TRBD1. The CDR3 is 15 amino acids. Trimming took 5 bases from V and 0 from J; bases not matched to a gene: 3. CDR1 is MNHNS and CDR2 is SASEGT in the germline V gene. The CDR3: CASSRQGSSYNEQFF. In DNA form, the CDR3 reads TGTGCCAGCAGTCGACAGGGGTCCTCCTACAATGAGCAGTTCTTC.

CDR3 sequence reads: CSAQTSGGANEQFF. DNA for the CDR3: TGCAGTGCTCAGACTAGCGGGGGGGCAAATGAGCAGTTCTTC. The rearrangement joins TRBV20-1 to TRBJ2-1; 14 bases line up with TRBD2. The CDR3 has 14 amino acids. Germline V gene lookup returns CDR1 DFQATT and CDR2 SNEGSKA (reference sequence). The junction had 4 bases not matched to a gene; V was cut back by 5 bases and J by 7 bases.

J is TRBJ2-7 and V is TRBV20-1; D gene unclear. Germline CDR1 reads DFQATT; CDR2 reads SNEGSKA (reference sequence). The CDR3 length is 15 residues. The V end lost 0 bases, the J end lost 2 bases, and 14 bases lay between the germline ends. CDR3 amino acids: CSARDGRPRAYEQYF. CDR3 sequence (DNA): TGCAGTGCTAGAGATGGTCGACCGAGAGCCTACGAGCAGTACTTC.

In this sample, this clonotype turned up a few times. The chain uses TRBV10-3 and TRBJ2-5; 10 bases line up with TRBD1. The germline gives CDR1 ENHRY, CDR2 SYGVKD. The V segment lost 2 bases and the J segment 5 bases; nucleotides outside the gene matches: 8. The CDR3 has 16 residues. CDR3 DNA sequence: TGTGCCATCAGTGAGGGAGGACAGGGGGTGAGGGAGACCCAGTACTTC. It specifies CAISEGGQGVRETQYF.

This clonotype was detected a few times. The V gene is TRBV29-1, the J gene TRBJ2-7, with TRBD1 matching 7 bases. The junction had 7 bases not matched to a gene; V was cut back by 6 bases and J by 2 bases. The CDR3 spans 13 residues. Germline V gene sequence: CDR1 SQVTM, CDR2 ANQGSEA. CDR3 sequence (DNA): TGCAGCGTCGTTCGGGACAGCCCCTACGAGCAGTACTTC. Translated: CSVVRDSPYEQYF.

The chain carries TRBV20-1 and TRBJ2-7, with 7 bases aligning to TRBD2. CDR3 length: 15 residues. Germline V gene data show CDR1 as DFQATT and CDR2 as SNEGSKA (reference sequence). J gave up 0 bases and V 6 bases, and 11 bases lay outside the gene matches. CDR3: CSAGGLGRASYEQYF. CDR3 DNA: TGCAGTGCGGGCGGGTTAGGGAGGGCCTCCTACGAGCAGTACTTC.

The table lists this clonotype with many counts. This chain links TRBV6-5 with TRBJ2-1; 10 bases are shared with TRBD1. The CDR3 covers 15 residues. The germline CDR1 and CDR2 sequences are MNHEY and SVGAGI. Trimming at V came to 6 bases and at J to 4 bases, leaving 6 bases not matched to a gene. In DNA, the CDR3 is TGTGCCAGCAGCTTTGGACAGGGGGGATACAATGAGCAGTTCTTC. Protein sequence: CASSFGQGGYNEQFF.

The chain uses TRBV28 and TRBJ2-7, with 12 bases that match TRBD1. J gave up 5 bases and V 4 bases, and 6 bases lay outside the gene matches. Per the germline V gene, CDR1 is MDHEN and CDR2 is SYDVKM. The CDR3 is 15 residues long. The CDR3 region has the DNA TGTGCCAGCAGTTCTCCGGGACAGGGGGCCAACGAGCAGTACGTC. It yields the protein CASSSPGQGANEQYV.

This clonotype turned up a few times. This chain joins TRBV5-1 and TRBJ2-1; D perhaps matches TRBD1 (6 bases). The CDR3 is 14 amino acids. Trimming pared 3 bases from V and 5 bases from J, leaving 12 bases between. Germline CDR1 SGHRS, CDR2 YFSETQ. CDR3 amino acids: CASSYFRGDNEQFF. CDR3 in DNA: TGCGCCAGCAGCTATTTCAGGGGCGACAATGAGCAGTTCTTC.

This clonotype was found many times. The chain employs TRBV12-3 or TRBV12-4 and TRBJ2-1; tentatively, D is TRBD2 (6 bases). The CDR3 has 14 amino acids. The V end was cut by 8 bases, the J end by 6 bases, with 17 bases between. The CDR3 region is CASCQPGLCNEQFF. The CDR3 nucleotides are TGTGCCAGCTGCCAACCGGGACTCTGCAATGAGCAGTTCTTC.

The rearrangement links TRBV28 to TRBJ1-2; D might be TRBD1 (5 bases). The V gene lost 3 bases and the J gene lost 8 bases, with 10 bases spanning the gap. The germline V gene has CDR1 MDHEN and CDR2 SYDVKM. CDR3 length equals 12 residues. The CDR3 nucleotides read TGTGCCAGCAGTTTCGGGGGACGCGGCTACACCTTC. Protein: CASSFGGRGYTF.

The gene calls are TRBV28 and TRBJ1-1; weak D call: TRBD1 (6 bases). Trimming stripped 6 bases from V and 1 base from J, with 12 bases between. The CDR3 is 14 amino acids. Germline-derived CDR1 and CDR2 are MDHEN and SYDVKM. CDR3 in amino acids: CASSRGPWNTEAFF. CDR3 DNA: TGTGCCAGCAGCAGGGGACCCTGGAACACTGAAGCTTTCTTT.

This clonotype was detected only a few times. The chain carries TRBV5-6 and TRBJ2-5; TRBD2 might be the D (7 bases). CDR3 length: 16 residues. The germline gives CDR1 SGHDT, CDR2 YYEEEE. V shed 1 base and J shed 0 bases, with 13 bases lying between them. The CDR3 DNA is TGTGCCAGCAGCTTGAGGGGGGGGGGGTACCAAGAGACCCAGTACTTC. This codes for CASSLRGGGYQETQYF.

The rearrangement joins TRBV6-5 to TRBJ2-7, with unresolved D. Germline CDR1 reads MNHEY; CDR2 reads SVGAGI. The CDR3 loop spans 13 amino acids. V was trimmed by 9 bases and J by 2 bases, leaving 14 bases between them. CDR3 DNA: TGTGCCAGTTGGGCGGCTGGTCCCTACGAGCAGTACGTC. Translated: CASWAAGPYEQYV.

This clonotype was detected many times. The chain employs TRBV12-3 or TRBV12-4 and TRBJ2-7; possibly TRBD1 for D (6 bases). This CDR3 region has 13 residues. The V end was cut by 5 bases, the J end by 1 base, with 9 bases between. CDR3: CASSLTGSYEQYF. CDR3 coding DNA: TGTGCCAGCAGTCTTACAGGGTCCTACGAGCAGTACTTC.

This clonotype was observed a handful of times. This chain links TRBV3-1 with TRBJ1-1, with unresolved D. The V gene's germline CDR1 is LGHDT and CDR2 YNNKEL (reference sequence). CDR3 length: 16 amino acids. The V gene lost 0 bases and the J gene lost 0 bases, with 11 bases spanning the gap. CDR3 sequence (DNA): TGTGCCAGCAGCCAAGAAAATGACTCCATGAACACTGAAGCTTTCTTT. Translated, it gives CASSQENDSMNTEAFF.

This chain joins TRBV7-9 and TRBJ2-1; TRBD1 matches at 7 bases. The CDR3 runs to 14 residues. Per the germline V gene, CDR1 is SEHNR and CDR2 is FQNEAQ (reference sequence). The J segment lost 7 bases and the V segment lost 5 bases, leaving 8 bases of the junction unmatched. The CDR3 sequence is CASSRAGGRNEQFF. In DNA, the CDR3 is TGTGCCAGCAGCCGGGCAGGGGGAAGGAATGAGCAGTTCTTC.

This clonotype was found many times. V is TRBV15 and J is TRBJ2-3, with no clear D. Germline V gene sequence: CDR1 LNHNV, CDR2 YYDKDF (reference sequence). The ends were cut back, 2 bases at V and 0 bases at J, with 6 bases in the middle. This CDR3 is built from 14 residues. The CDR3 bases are TGTGCCACCAGCAGACGGGTCAGCACAGATACGCAGTATTTT. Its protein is CATSRRVSTDTQYF.

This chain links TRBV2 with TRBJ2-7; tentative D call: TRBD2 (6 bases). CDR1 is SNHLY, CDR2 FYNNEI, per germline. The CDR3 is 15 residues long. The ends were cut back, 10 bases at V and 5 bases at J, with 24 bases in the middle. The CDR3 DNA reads TGTGCCACCTCCCCGACGAGAGGGGAGGTACACGAGCAGTACGTC. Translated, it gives CATSPTRGEVHEQYV.

CDR3 coding DNA: TGTGCCAGCAGTGACTACAGACAGGACGAACTTGGTGGCTACACCTTC. Encoded protein: CASSDYRQDELGGYTF. V is TRBV27 and J is TRBJ1-2; weak D call: TRBD1 (6 bases). Between the trimmed V and J ends, which lost 5 bases and 7 bases, there was a span of 23 bases. Germline CDR1 is MNHEY and CDR2 is SMNVEV (reference sequence). The CDR3 contains 16 residues.

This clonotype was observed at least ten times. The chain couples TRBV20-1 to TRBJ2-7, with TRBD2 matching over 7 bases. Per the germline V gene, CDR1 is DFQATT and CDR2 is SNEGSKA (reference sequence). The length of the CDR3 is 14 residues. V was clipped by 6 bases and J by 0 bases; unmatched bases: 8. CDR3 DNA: TGCAGTGCCCTAGACGGGGGGTACTCCTACGAGCAGTACTTC. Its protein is CSALDGGYSYEQYF.

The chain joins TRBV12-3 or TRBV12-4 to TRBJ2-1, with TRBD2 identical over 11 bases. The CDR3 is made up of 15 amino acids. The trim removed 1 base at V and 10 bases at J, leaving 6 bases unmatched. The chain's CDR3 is CASSLVAGGLGEQFF. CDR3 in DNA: TGTGCCAGCAGTTTAGTAGCGGGGGGGCTAGGCGAGCAGTTCTTC.

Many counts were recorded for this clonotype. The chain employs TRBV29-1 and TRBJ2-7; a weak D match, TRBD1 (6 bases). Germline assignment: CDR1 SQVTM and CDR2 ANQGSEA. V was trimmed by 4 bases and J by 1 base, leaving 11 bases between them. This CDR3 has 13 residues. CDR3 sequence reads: CSVGTVLSYEQYF. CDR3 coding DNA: TGCAGCGTTGGGACAGTATTGTCCTACGAGCAGTACTTC.

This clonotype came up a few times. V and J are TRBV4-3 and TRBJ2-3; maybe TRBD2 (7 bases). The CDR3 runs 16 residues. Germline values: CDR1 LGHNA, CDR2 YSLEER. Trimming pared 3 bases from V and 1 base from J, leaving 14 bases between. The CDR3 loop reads CASSHEQGGRTDTQYF. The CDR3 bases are TGCGCCAGCAGCCATGAACAGGGAGGGCGCACAGATACGCAGTATTTT.